Below, 8 T cell receptor beta chains from the same sample are listed, as sequenced in a study of shared T cell receptors in the human thymus. TCRdb's copy holds only in-frame clones and misses some; the assay was immunoSEQ multiplex PCR. This table holds roughly 660,000 clones, 85% to 90% found once. This same sample was also part of a study on human thymus T cells.

Source material: thymocytes. These receptors were taken from a boy in the first two years of life with a congenital heart defect.

The CDR3 is CASGGNPRAQETQYF. The DNA of the CDR3 is TGTGCCAGCGGGGGGAACCCAAGGGCCCAAGAGACCCAGTACTTC. The genes are TRBV6-1 and TRBJ2-5, with D possibly TRBD2 on 6 matching bases. V lost 8 bases to trimming and J lost 1 base, with 17 bases between them. The germline CDR1 and CDR2 sequences are MNHNS and SASEGT. This CDR3 is built from 15 residues.

This clone has a handful of counts. V is TRBV4-1 and J is TRBJ1-3, with D uncertain. CDR1 and CDR2 (germline): MGHRA, YSYEKL. There are 14 residues in the CDR3. Trimming took 0 bases from V and 3 from J, leaving 6 bases between them. The CDR3 loop reads CASSQERNGNTIYF. The CDR3 nucleotides read TGCGCCAGCAGCCAAGAGCGTAATGGAAACACCATATATTTT.

There are a few counts of this clone. This sample includes further DNA sequences coding for the same CDR3. The chain has TRBV30 and TRBJ1-6; D is uncertain. Trimming stripped 2 bases from V and 5 bases from J, with 13 bases between. Germline lookup yields CDR1 GTSNPN and CDR2 SVGIG (reference sequence). There are 15 residues in the CDR3. The CDR3 here is CAWSPPGGDNSPLHF. The DNA of the CDR3 is TGTGCCTGGAGTCCCCCGGGCGGGGATAATTCACCCCTCCACTTT.

This chain uses TRBV9 with TRBJ2-1; TRBD2 matches at 10 bases. The CDR3 has 16 amino acids. V lost 0 bases, J lost 3 bases, and 3 bases stayed unmatched. CDR1 is SGDLS and CDR2 is YYNGEE in the germline V gene. As DNA, the CDR3 is TGTGCCAGCAGCGTAGCTACTAGCGGGAACTACAATGAGCAGTTCTTC. The encoded protein is CASSVATSGNYNEQFF. The variable domain in full, with the rest retrieved from reference TRBV9 and TRBJ2-1, is DSGVTQTPKHLITATGQRVTLRCSPRSGDLSVYWYQQSLDQGLQFLIQYYNGEERAKGNILERFSAQQFPDLHSELNLSSLELGDSALYFCASSVATSGNYNEQFFGPGTRLTVL.

The chain combines TRBV27 with TRBJ1-2; 10 positions match TRBD1. Germline V lookup: CDR1 MNHEY, CDR2 SMNVEV (reference sequence). The CDR3 covers 17 residues. The J segment lost 7 bases and the V segment lost 4 bases, leaving 15 bases of the junction unmatched. CDR3 residues: CASSSLPGQGILGGYTF. As DNA, the CDR3 is TGTGCCAGCAGTTCCTTGCCGGGACAGGGGATTCTTGGTGGCTACACCTTC.

This chain joins TRBV5-1 and TRBJ2-5, with TRBD1 matching over 7 bases. CDR3 length: 13 amino acids. Germline-derived CDR1 and CDR2 are SGHRS and YFSETQ. V was clipped by 4 bases and J by 2 bases; unmatched bases: 2. The DNA for the CDR3 is TGCGCCAGCAGCCGGGGACAGCAAGAGACCCAGTACTTC. It translates to CASSRGQQETQYF.

This chain uses TRBV5-4 with TRBJ2-2; TRBD1 is a possible D gene (6 bases). Trimming pared 4 bases from V and 11 bases from J, leaving 15 bases between. Germline V gene lookup returns CDR1 SGHNT and CDR2 YYREEE (reference sequence). The CDR3 consists of 13 residues. In DNA form, the CDR3 reads TGTGCCAGCAGCCTGGACAGCATCGGAGAGCTGTTTTTT. This codes for CASSLDSIGELFF.

V gene TRBV11-3 combines with J gene TRBJ2-7, with TRBD1 matching 7 bases. The germline gives CDR1 SGHNT, CDR2 YENEEA. With 5 bases clipped from V and 5 bases from J, the junction kept 9 bases outside the gene matches. This CDR3 region has 14 residues. As DNA, the CDR3 is TGTGCCAGCAGCCGAGAACAGGGGCCCCACGAGCAGTACTTC. It translates to CASSREQGPHEQYF. Combining the CDR3 with reference TRBV11-3 and TRBJ2-7 gives the whole variable domain EAGVVQSPRYKIIEKKQPVAFWCNPISGHNTLYWYLQNLGQGPELLIRYENEEAVDDSQLPKDRFSAERLKGVDSTLKIQPAELGDSAVYLCASSREQGPHEQYFGPGTRLTVT.